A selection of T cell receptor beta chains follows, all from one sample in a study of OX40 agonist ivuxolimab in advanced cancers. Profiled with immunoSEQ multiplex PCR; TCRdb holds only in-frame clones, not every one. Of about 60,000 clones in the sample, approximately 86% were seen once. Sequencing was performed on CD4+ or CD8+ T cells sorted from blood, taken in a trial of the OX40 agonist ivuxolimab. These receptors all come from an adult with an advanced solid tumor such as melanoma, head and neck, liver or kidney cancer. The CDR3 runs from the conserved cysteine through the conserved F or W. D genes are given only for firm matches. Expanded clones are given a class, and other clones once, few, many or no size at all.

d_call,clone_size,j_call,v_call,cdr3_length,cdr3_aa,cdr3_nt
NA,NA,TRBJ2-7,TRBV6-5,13,CASSPVSFYEQYF,TGTGCCAGCAGCCCGGTATCTTTCTACGAGCAGTACTTC
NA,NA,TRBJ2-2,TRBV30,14,CAWSMRGRGGELFF,TGTGCCTGGAGTATGAGGGGGCGGGGCGGGGAGCTGTTTTTT
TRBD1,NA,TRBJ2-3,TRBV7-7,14,CASSLTGGLDTQYF,TGTGCCAGCAGCCTTACAGGGGGCTTGGATACGCAGTATTTT
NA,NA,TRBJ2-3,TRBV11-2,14,CASSLSGSWDTQYF,TGTGCCAGCAGCTTATCCGGGAGCTGGGATACGCAGTATTTT
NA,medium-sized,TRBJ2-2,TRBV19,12,CASAVVTGELFF,TGTGCCAGCGCAGTGGTCACCGGGGAGCTGTTTTTT
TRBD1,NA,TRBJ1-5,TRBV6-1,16,CASSDRGTRGLQPQHF,TGTGCCAGCAGTGATCGGGGGACCAGGGGGCTTCAGCCCCAGCATTTT
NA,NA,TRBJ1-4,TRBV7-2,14,CASSQLSNNEKLFF,TGTGCCAGCAGCCAGCTCTCCAATAATGAAAAACTGTTTTTT
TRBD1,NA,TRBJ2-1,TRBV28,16,CASSGTGTGPYNEQFF,TGTGCCAGCAGTGGAACCGGGACAGGGCCCTACAATGAGCAGTTCTTC
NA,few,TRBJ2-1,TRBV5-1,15,CASSLGQLSYNEQFF,TGCGCCAGCAGCTTGGGACAGTTATCCTACAATGAGCAGTTCTTC
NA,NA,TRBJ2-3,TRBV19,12,CASSPSTDTQYF,TGTGCCAGTAGTCCGAGCACAGATACGCAGTATTTT
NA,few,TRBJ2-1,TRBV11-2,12,CASSLYLAEQFF,TGTGCCAGCAGCTTATATTTGGCTGAGCAGTTCTTC
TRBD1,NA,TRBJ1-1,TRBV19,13,CASSRDRGTEAFF,TGTGCCAGTAGTAGGGACAGGGGGACTGAAGCTTTCTTT
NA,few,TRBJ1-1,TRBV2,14,CASSPNRGGTEAFF,TGTGCCAGCAGCCCCAATCGGGGGGGCACTGAAGCTTTCTTT
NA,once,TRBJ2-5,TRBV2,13,CASSEGPRETQYF,TGTGCCAGCAGTGAAGGACCCCGGGAGACCCAGTACTTC
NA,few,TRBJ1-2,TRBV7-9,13,CASSVSGAYGYTF,TGTGCCAGCAGCGTGAGTGGGGCCTATGGCTACACCTTC
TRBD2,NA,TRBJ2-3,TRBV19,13,CASTIAGGSAQYF,TGTGCCAGTACTATAGCGGGAGGGTCGGCGCAGTATTTT
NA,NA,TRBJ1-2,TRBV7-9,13,CASSLGRNYGYTF,TGTGCCAGCAGCTTAGGTAGAAATTATGGCTACACCTTC
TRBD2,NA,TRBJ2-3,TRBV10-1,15,CASSPGLAGADTQYF,TGCGCCAGCAGCCCCGGACTAGCGGGAGCAGATACGCAGTATTTT
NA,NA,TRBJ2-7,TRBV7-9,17,CASSLAKGGLNSYEQYF,TGTGCCAGCAGCTTAGCGAAAGGCGGACTAAACTCCTACGAGCAGTACTTC
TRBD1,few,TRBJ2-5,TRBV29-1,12,CSVSGTEETQYF,TGCAGCGTTTCCGGGACAGAAGAGACCCAGTACTTC
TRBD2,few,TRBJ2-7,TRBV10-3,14,CAISETSGSNEQYF,TGTGCCATCAGTGAGACTAGCGGGAGCAACGAGCAGTACTTC
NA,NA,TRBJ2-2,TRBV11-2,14,CASSLFLSTGELFF,TGTGCCAGCAGCTTATTTTTATCCACCGGGGAGCTGTTTTTT
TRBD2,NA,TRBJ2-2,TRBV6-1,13,CASSVTSGGELFF,TGTGCCAGCAGTGTTACTAGCGGCGGGGAGCTGTTTTTT
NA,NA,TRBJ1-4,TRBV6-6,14,CASSDRGRNEKLFF,TGTGCCAGCAGTGACCGGGGCCGAAATGAAAAACTGTTTTTT
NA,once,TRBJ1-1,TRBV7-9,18,CASSLAVREKAGNTEAFF,TGTGCCAGCAGCTTAGCAGTCAGGGAGAAAGCGGGGAACACTGAAGCTTTCTTT
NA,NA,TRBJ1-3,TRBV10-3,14,CATRTPELGNTIYF,TGTGCCACCAGGACCCCAGAGCTTGGGAACACCATATATTTT
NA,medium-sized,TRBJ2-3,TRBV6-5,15,CASSPNGGPTDTQYF,TGTGCCAGCAGCCCGAACGGGGGGCCCACAGATACGCAGTATTTT
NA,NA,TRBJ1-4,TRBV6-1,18,CASSDVSLRAALDEKLFF,TGTGCCAGCAGTGATGTATCGCTAAGGGCCGCCCTGGATGAAAAACTGTTTTTT
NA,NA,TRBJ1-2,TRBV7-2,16,CASSLGGPKLMGGYTF,TGTGCCAGCAGCTTAGGGGGGCCCAAATTGATGGGTGGCTACACCTTC
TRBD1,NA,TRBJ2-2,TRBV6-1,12,CASRDRGRELFF,TGTGCCAGCAGAGACAGGGGACGCGAGCTGTTTTTT
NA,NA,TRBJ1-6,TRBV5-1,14,CASKSIDYNSPLHF,TGCGCCAGCAAGAGTATCGATTATAATTCACCCCTCCACTTT
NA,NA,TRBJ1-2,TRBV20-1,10,CSASRVGYTF,TGCAGTGCTAGCAGGGTTGGCTACACCTTC
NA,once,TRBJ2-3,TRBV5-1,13,CASSQDRGDTQYF,TGCGCCAGCAGCCAGGATAGGGGAGATACGCAGTATTTT
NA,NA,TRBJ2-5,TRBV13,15,CASSKYTGSQETQYF,TGTGCCAGCAGCAAGTACACAGGGTCACAAGAGACCCAGTACTTC
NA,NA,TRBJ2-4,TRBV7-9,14,CASSLGRDKNIQYF,TGTGCCAGCAGCTTAGGCAGGGATAAAAACATTCAGTACTTC
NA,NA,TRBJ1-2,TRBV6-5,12,CASSEGRSGYTF,TGTGCCAGCAGTGAGGGGCGAAGTGGCTACACCTTC
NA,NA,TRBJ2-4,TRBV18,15,CASSPPSILKNIQYF,TGTGCCAGCTCACCACCTTCTATCCTGAAAAACATTCAGTACTTC
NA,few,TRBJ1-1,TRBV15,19,CATSRVYGLGSNMNTEAFF,TGTGCCACCAGCAGAGTGTACGGGTTGGGCAGCAACATGAACACTGAAGCTTTCTTT
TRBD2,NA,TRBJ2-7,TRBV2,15,CASKGLAGGRYEQYF,TGTGCCAGCAAGGGACTAGCGGGAGGTCGCTACGAGCAGTACTTC
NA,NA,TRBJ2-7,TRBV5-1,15,CASSLVGGVRNEQYF,TGCGCCAGCAGCTTGGTGGGCGGAGTGAGGAACGAGCAGTACTTC
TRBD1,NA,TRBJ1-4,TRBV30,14,CAWSLTGVDEKLFF,TGTGCCTGGAGCCTTACAGGGGTTGATGAAAAACTGTTTTTT
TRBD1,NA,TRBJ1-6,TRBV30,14,CAWSVTGENSPLHF,TGTGCCTGGAGTGTGACAGGGGAAAATTCACCCCTCCACTTT
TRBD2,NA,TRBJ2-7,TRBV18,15,CASSPDSGGSLGQYF,TGTGCCAGCTCACCCGACTCTGGCGGGAGTCTAGGGCAGTACTTC
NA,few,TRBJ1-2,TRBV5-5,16,CASSLVTIGILYGYTF,TGTGCCAGCAGCTTGGTCACAATTGGGATTCTCTATGGCTACACCTTC
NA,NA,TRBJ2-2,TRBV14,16,CASSQVLRADTGELFF,TGTGCCAGCAGCCAAGTTCTCAGGGCGGACACCGGGGAGCTGTTTTTT
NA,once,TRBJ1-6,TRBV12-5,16,CASGLRGSALNSPLHF,TGTGCTAGTGGTTTACGGGGCTCAGCGCTTAATTCACCCCTCCACTTT
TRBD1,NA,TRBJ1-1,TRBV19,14,CASSTTGGRTEAFF,TGTGCCAGTAGTACCACAGGGGGCCGGACTGAAGCTTTCTTT
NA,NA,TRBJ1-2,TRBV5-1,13,CASSLQGNYGYTF,TGCGCCAGCAGCTTGCAGGGTAACTATGGCTACACCTTC
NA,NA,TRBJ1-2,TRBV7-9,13,CASSTDRLYGYTF,TGTGCCAGCAGCACGGACCGGCTCTATGGCTACACCTTC
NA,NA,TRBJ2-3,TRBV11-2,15,CASSLVGWGTDTQYF,TGTGCCAGCAGCTTAGTCGGGTGGGGCACAGATACGCAGTATTTT
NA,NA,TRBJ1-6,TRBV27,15,CAGLQGPLYNSPLHF,TGTGCCGGTTTACAGGGCCCCCTTTATAATTCACCCCTCCACTTT
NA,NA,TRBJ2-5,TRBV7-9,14,CASSARGTGETQYF,TGTGCCAGCAGCGCCCGCGGAACGGGGGAGACCCAGTACTTC
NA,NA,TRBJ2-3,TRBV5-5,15,CASSFIYRSTDTQYF,TGTGCCAGCAGCTTTATCTACAGAAGCACAGATACGCAGTATTTT
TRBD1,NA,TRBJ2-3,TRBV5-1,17,CASSGGTGLPSTDTQYF,TGCGCCAGCAGCGGCGGGACAGGGCTTCCGTCCACAGATACGCAGTATTTT
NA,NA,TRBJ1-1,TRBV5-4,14,CASSLAGRNTEAFF,TGTGCCAGCAGCTTGGCAGGGAGAAACACTGAAGCTTTCTTT
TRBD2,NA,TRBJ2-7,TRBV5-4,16,CASSPGLAGGYGEQYF,TGTGCCAGCAGCCCGGGACTAGCGGGAGGGTATGGCGAGCAGTACTTC
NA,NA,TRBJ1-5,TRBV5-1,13,CASSLALNQPQHF,TGTGCCAGCAGCTTGGCCCTAAATCAGCCCCAGCATTTT
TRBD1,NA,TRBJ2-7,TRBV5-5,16,CASSFISGQGGSEQYF,TGTGCCAGCAGCTTTATCTCGGGACAGGGGGGGTCCGAGCAGTACTTC
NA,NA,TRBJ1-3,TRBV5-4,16,CASSPGLTSSGNTIYF,TGTGCCAGCAGCCCGGGACTGACGAGCTCTGGAAACACCATATATTTT
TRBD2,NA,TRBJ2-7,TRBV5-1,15,CASSWGLAETYEQYF,TGCGCCAGCAGCTGGGGACTAGCGGAGACCTACGAGCAGTACTTC